This TCR beta chain appears in the sequencing data of a study of T cell repertoires in cytomegalovirus infection. Study background: Both a matching HLA type and CMV infection were indicated by public TCR beta signatures. Overall study findings and caveats: Identification of carriers of CMV plus the relevant HLA was achieved through cumulative public TCR beta family frequency.

This clonotype came up many times. The antigen is not known. Germline CDR1 is LNHDA and CDR2 is SQIVND (reference sequence). Trimming cost V 5 bases and J 0 bases; bases outside gene matches: 5. The CDR3 is 15 amino acids. TCRdb called the reads again in MiXCR, with one record for every CDR3 protein. Of approximately 350,000 distinct CDR3 sequences detected, just under 35% appear once; the ten largest clones hold roughly 13%. Sequencing used cultured PBMCs, obtained from culture after CMV antigen stimulation. V usage is TRBV19 and J usage is TRBJ1-1; 8 bases map to TRBD1. This receptor was obtained from a human donor in good health (CMV status not recorded). Some clones in this sample may be carry-over from other donors' samples. Here the CDR3 reads CASSYDRGLNTEAFF. CDR3 nucleotides: TGTGCCAGTAGTTACGACAGGGGATTGAACACTGAAGCTTTCTTT.